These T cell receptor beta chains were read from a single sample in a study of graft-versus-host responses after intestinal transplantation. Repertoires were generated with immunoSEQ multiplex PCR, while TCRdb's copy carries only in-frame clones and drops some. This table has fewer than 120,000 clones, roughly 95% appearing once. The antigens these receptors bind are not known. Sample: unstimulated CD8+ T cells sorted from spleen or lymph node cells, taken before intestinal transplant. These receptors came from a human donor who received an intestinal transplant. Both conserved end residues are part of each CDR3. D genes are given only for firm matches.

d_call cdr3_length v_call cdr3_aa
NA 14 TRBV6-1 CASRPTGLNTEAFF
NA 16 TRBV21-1 CASSKGGTEPTDTQYF
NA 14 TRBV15 CATSRDIGTDTQYF
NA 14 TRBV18 CASSPDTLSYEQYF
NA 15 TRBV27 CASSLSSGWLFGYTF
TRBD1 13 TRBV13 CASSGTGEETQYF
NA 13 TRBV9 CASSVGAGGKLFF
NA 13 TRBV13 CASSTLEEGTRNF
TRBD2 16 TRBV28 CASSSPREGGGDTQYF
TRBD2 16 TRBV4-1 CASSQENSGISYEQYF
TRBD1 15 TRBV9 CASSVGGTGEETQYF
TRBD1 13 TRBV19 CASSLTGVYEQYF
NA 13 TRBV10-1 CASSEGVSNEQFF
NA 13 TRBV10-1 CASSDQIWDEQYF
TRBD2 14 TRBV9 CASSSRGSSYEQYF
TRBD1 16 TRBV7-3 CASSSRTGPMNTEAFF
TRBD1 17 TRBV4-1 CASSQADRAHSNYGYTF
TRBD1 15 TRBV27 CASSFGQGAKNIQYF
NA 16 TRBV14 CASSHRTVVMNTEAFF
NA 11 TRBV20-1 CSARTQETQYF
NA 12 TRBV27 CASSSSSYEQYF
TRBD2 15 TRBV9 CASSVGGSFTDTQYF
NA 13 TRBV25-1 CASSSVSYNEQFF
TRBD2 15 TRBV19 CASSITAGVAYEQYF
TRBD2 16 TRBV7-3 CASSLSLAGSYNEQFF
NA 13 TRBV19 CASSVDPYNEQFF
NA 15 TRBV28 CASTGHRTANTEAFF
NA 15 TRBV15 CATSRYIAAQETQYF
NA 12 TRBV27 CASSFRGNEQFF
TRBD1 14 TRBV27 CASRGQGGMREQYF
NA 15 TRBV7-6 CASSLEAGMNTEAFF
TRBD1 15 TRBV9 CASSSQTGPNYEQYF
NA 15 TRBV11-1 CASSLNRDMNTEAFF
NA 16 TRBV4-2 CASSQDIPYSYNEQFF
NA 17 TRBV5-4 CASSLDSMPIGNTEAFF
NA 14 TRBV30 CAWFEVAFNEKLFF
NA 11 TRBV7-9 CASSFPLGYTF
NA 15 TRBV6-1 CASSEYLGSSYEQYF
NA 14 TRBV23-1 CASSHVDSYNEQFF
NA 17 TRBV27 CASSFFSPGASNQPQHF
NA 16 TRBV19 CATKETGFIGDYGYTF
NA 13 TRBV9 CASSVVETYGYTF
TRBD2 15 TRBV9 CASSAGASGRNEQFF
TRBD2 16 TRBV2 CASLTSGRNGANVLTF
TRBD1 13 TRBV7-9 CASSHGTGDEQYF
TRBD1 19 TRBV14 CASSQLLRDRAPGANVLTF
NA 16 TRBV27 CASRPLGGRSRETQYF
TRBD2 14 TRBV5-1 CASSTSGGNNEQFF
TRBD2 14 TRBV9 CASSVGGSGYEQYF
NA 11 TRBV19 CASSTGPEAFF
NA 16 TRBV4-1 CASSQYRKSRGAGYTF
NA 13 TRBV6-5 CASSLGAYNEQFF
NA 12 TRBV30 CAWGYSYNEQFF
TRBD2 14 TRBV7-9 CASSTSGRSHEQYF